These 6 T cell receptor beta chains share one sample of origin, sequenced in a study of cytomegalovirus exposure and HLA in healthy donors. Primers for the PCR totalled 60 Vbeta and 13 Jbeta. The table came from immunoSEQ multiplex PCR; TCRdb's copy has only in-frame clones and leaves some out. The sample has about 130,000 clones, about 70% seen once. Input material: PBMCs. Receptors were obtained from an older woman in good health and CMV-seropositive.

This clone occurred a few times. This sequence joins TRBV5-1 and TRBJ1-2, with D possibly being TRBD1 (6 bases). The CDR3 spans 13 residues. Trimming shortened V by 2 bases and J by 9 bases, and 14 bases separated the two germline ends. The germline V gene encodes CDR1 SGHRS and CDR2 YFSETQ. This CDR3 reads CASSFPSGESYTF. The CDR3 DNA reads TGCGCCAGCAGCTTTCCTTCAGGGGAAAGCTACACCTTC.

J is TRBJ1-5 and V is TRBV5-3; unclear D gene. TRBV5-3 is an ORF; its function is uncertain. This CDR3 has 15 residues. Trimming removed 0 bases from V and 6 bases from J, with 13 bases in between. CDR3 coding DNA: TGTGCCAGAAGCTTGGCCGAGAGATACGGTCAGCCCCAGCATTTT. Translating it yields CARSLAERYGQPQHF.

The rearrangement links TRBV7-7 to TRBJ2-3, with D possibly TRBD2 on 5 matching bases. The length of the CDR3 is 16 residues. CDR1 and CDR2 from the germline V gene are SSHAT and FNYEAQ (reference sequence). V gave up 2 bases and J gave up 2 bases, with 14 bases separating them. CDR3 nucleotide sequence: TGTGCCAGCAGCTTAACCAGCGGTACCACCACAGATACGCAGTATTTT. This codes for CASSLTSGTTTDTQYF.

The chain is built from TRBV7-9 and TRBJ2-7, with D unclear. CDR1 and CDR2 from the germline V gene are SEHNR and FQNEAQ (reference sequence). CDR3 length equals 11 residues. V shed 6 bases and J shed 6 bases, with 9 bases lying between them. CDR3 protein: CASRAPLEQYF. Here the CDR3 DNA reads TGTGCCAGCAGGGCCCCTCTCGAGCAGTACTTC.

V is TRBV29-1 and J is TRBJ1-6, with D possibly being TRBD1 (6 bases). CDR1 is SQVTM, CDR2 ANQGSEA, per germline. Between the trimmed V and J ends, which lost 7 bases and 4 bases, there was a span of 11 bases. The CDR3 consists of 13 residues. CDR3 sequence (DNA): TGCAGCGCCAGGGGCGGGTATAATTCACCCCTCCACTTT. Its translation: CSARGGYNSPLHF.

The chain links TRBV11-2 to TRBJ1-4; 7 bases are shared with TRBD1. CDR1 and CDR2 from the germline V gene are SGHAT and FQNNGV. V gave up 8 bases and J gave up 7 bases; unmatched junction bases: 7. This CDR3 region has 13 residues. For the CDR3, the DNA is TGTGCCAGCTCAGGGGGAGGTGGTGAAAAACTGTTTTTT. The encoded protein is CASSGGGGEKLFF.